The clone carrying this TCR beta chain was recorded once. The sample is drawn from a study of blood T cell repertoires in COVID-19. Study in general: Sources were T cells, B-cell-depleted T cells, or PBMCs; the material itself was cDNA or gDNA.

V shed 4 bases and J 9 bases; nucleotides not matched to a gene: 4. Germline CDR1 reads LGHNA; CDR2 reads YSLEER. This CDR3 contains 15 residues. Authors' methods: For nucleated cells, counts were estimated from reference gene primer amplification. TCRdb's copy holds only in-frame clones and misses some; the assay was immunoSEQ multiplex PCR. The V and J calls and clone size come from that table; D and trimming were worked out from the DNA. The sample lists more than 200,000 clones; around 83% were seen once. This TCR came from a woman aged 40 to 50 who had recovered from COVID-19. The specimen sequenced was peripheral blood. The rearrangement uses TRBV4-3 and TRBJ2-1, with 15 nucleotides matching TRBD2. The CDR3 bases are TGCGCCAGCAGCCTAGGGACTAGCGGGGGGTTTGAGCAGTTCTTC. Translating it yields CASSLGTSGGFEQFF.